A selection of T cell receptor beta chains follows, all from one sample in a study of cytotoxic CD8 clonotypes in ibrutinib-treated CLL. Only in-frame clones appear in the TCRdb table, and some are missing; sequencing was by immunoSEQ multiplex PCR. The data hold 50,000 to 70,000 clones, with around 52% observed a single time. Specimen: PBMCs, collected at disease progression, from a patient treated with ibrutinib. The receptors stem from a human donor with chronic lymphocytic leukemia. Each CDR3 is given with its conserved first and last residue. A D gene is named only where the DNA matches it firmly. Clone size, where shown, is once, few, many, or a class for clones that have expanded.

clone size,D gene,J gene,V gene,CDR3 DNA,CDR3 protein
few,TRBD1,TRBJ1-5,TRBV7-3,TGTGCCAGCAGCTCAGACAGGGGAGGACCCCAGCATTTT,CASSSDRGGPQHF
few,TRBD1,TRBJ1-1,TRBV5-1,TGCGCCAGCAGCCCAGGGGGCCGAACTGAAGCTTTCTTT,CASSPGGRTEAFF
many,.,TRBJ2-3,TRBV30,TGTGCCTGGAGTGTACTAGGGGCAGATACGCAGTATTTT,CAWSVLGADTQYF
.,TRBD2,TRBJ2-7,TRBV5-6,TGTGCCAGCCATAGCGGGAGGAACCGCTACGAGCAGTACTTC,CASHSGRNRYEQYF
.,.,TRBJ2-2,TRBV4-2,TGTGCCAGCAGCCAAGATGCCTCCGGGGAGCTGTTTTTT,CASSQDASGELFF
.,TRBD1,TRBJ1-5,TRBV7-8,TGTGCCAGCAGCTTAGGGCCAGGGGGGTTAGGTCAGCCCCAGCATTTT,CASSLGPGGLGQPQHF
.,.,TRBJ2-2,TRBV9,TGTGCCAGCAGATCTAGTACCGGGGAGCTGTTTTTT,CASRSSTGELFF
.,TRBD2,TRBJ2-1,TRBV5-1,TGCGCCAGCAGCTTGGCTAGCGGGGAGTACAATGAGCAGTTCTTC,CASSLASGEYNEQFF
.,TRBD1,TRBJ1-3,TRBV30,TGTGCCTGGAGTGGGACAGGGGGCAGGAGAAACACCATATATTTT,CAWSGTGGRRNTIYF
many,.,TRBJ2-1,TRBV7-9,TGTGCCAGCAGCTTAGTGACAGACAATGAGCAGTTCTTC,CASSLVTDNEQFF
.,.,TRBJ1-2,TRBV18,TGTGCCAGCTCACCCGGATTGGGGGCGGAGTATGGCTACACCTTC,CASSPGLGAEYGYTF
.,TRBD2,TRBJ2-2,TRBV30,TGTGCCTGGAGCGGGGGACTAGCGGGAATCAGCGGGGAGCTGTTTTTT,CAWSGGLAGISGELFF
few,.,TRBJ2-3,TRBV20-1,TGCAGTGCCGAGAGCACAGATACGCAGTATTTT,CSAESTDTQYF
.,.,TRBJ2-7,TRBV30,TGTGCCTGGAGTGGACGGGGGTCCCCCTACGAGCAGTACTTC,CAWSGRGSPYEQYF
.,.,TRBJ2-7,TRBV9,TGTGCCAGCGGGGACTACGAGCAGTACTTC,CASGDYEQYF
few,.,TRBJ2-5,TRBV15,TGTGCCACCAGCAGAGAGATCGGAGAGACCCAGTACTTC,CATSREIGETQYF
.,.,TRBJ1-5,TRBV15,TGTGCCACCAGCAGTGTATCCAGGAATCAGCCCCAGCATTTT,CATSSVSRNQPQHF